A single sample is the source of the 16 T cell receptor beta chains below, sequenced in a study of T cell responses to AZD1222 COVID-19 vaccine. Sequenced by immunoSEQ multiplex PCR; TCRdb stores in-frame clones only, minus some. This sample has roughly 100,000 clones, with 93% found just once. The sample was peripheral blood, taken on day 0 of AZD1222 vaccination. The source is an adult in good health.

This chain joins TRBV5-1 and TRBJ2-7; 7 bases fit TRBD2. This CDR3 is 14 amino acids long. V shed 5 bases and J 4 bases; nucleotides not matched to a gene: 9. Germline V gives CDR1 SGHRS, CDR2 YFSETQ. The CDR3 loop is CASRPGGSEYEQYF. The CDR3 DNA is TGCGCCAGCAGACCGGGCGGGAGTGAGTACGAGCAGTACTTC. Drawing the rest from reference TRBV5-1 and TRBJ2-7, the complete variable domain is KAGVTQTPRYLIKTRGQQVTLSCSPISGHRSVSWYQQTPGQGLQFLFEYFSETQRNKGNFPGRFSGRQFSNSRSEMNVSTLELGDSALYLCASRPGGSEYEQYFGPGTRLTVT.

V usage is TRBV7-8 and J usage is TRBJ1-1; a weak D match, TRBD1 (5 bases). The V end was cut by 3 bases, the J end by 11 bases, with 10 bases between. This CDR3 has 11 amino acids. CDR1 SGHVS and CDR2 FQNEAQ come from the germline V gene. The CDR3 bases are TGTGCCAGCAGCTTCGACAGCCGGGCTTTCTTT. Its protein product is CASSFDSRAFF.

This sequence joins TRBV7-9 and TRBJ2-3; 8 positions match TRBD1. In germline, CDR1 is SEHNR, CDR2 FQNEAQ (reference sequence). J lost 6 bases, V lost 3 bases, and 8 bases had no gene match. CDR3 size: 15 residues. DNA for the CDR3: TGTGCCAGCAGCTTTTTTCAGGGGGCGAGGGATACGCAGTATTTT. Protein product: CASSFFQGARDTQYF.

V is TRBV27 and J is TRBJ1-1; D remains ambiguous. CDR1 and CDR2 from the germline V gene are MNHEY and SMNVEV (reference sequence). The CDR3 sequence is 15 residues long. Trimming cost V 6 bases and J 4 bases, with 18 bases left between them. The CDR3 reads CASSPLRSLATEAFF. Here the CDR3 DNA reads TGTGCCAGCAGCCCCCTTAGGAGCTTGGCCACTGAAGCTTTCTTT.

The V gene is TRBV18, the J gene TRBJ2-3; the D gene is possibly TRBD1 (6 bases). The CDR3 is 13 residues long. Germline V gene sequence: CDR1 KGHSH, CDR2 LQKENI. Trimming left V 7 bases short and J 4 bases short, with 12 bases between. CDR3 protein: CASWPGESDTQYF. As DNA, the CDR3 is TGTGCCAGCTGGCCAGGGGAGTCAGATACGCAGTATTTT.

The gene calls are TRBV6-5 and TRBJ2-7, with D possibly being TRBD2 (5 bases). This CDR3 spans 12 amino acids. Germline CDR1 and CDR2: MNHEY and SVGAGI. V lost 10 bases, J lost 0 bases, and 10 bases lay in between. CDR3 bases: TGTGCCATCGCGGGTCCCTCCTACGAGCAGTACTTC. This gives the protein CAIAGPSYEQYF.

The V call is TRBV6-1, the J call TRBJ2-7; 7 bases agree with TRBD1. The CDR3 runs to 15 residues. Germline V CDR1 and CDR2: MNHNS, SASEGT. J was trimmed by 0 bases and V by 3 bases; bases with no gene match: 5. CDR3 residues: CASSDNWDSSYEQYF. For the CDR3, the DNA is TGTGCCAGCAGTGACAACTGGGACAGCTCCTACGAGCAGTACTTC.

This sequence joins TRBV6-4 and TRBJ2-1; D unresolved. The CDR3 consists of 14 residues. The germline V and J ends were trimmed by 5 bases and 0 bases, with 8 bases remaining between them. The germline V gene has CDR1 MRHNA and CDR2 SNTAGT. CDR3 sequence reads: CASSKYSSYNEQFF. CDR3 sequence (DNA): TGTGCCAGCAGTAAATATAGCTCCTACAATGAGCAGTTCTTC.

The DNA of the CDR3 is TGTGCCAGCAGTGATAACTATGGCTACACCTTC. Its protein is CASSDNYGYTF. This chain connects TRBV2 to TRBJ1-2; D remains ambiguous. The CDR3 runs 11 residues. Germline CDR1 and CDR2: SNHLY and FYNNEI. V was trimmed by 3 bases and J by 1 base, leaving 0 bases between them.

The CDR3 DNA is TGTGCCAGCAGCTTCCGGGACCCATCTAGGGGGTATGGCTACACCTTC. As protein: CASSFRDPSRGYGYTF. The rearrangement links TRBV5-4 to TRBJ1-2; a weak D match, TRBD1 (6 bases). The V and J ends lost 2 bases and 5 bases respectively, with 19 bases between them. The CDR3 is made up of 16 amino acids. In germline, CDR1 is SGHNT, CDR2 YYREEE (reference sequence). Using reference TRBV5-4 and TRBJ1-2 for the parts outside the CDR3, the full variable domain is ETGVTQSPTHLIKTRGQQVTLRCSSQSGHNTVSWYQQALGQGPQFIFQYYREEENGRGNFPPRFSGLQFPNYSSELNVNALELDDSALYLCASSFRDPSRGYGYTFGSGTRLTVV.

The rearrangement links TRBV30 to TRBJ2-5; D possibly corresponds to TRBD1 (6 bases). Trimming took off 2 bases at V and 5 bases at J, with 12 bases between the two ends. Germline CDR1 GTSNPN, CDR2 SVGIG (reference sequence). The CDR3 is 13 amino acids. The CDR3 reads CAWSRGGRETQYF. The CDR3 coding sequence is TGTGCCTGGAGTCGAGGGGGTCGGGAGACCCAGTACTTC.

This chain joins TRBV7-2 and TRBJ2-7; tentatively, D is TRBD2 (6 bases). The CDR3 covers 14 residues. V was trimmed by 3 bases and J by 2 bases, leaving 11 bases between them. From germline, CDR1 is SGHTA and CDR2 FQGNSA. CDR3 coding DNA: TGTGCCAGCAGCTTGACGGGAGCCACCTACGAGCAGTACTTC. Its protein is CASSLTGATYEQYF.

This rearrangement joins TRBV12-3 or TRBV12-4 to TRBJ1-4, with no clear D. V was pared by 1 base and J by 7 bases, with 7 bases between. This CDR3 region has 13 residues. In nucleotides, the CDR3 is TGTGCCAGCAGTTTAGGTCGTCGTGAAAAACTGTTTTTT. It specifies CASSLGRREKLFF.

In its sample, this clone ranks as medium-sized. The chain is built from TRBV6-4 and TRBJ2-2; D call uncertain. Germline V lookup: CDR1 MRHNA, CDR2 SNTAGT. The V end was cut by 2 bases, the J end by 3 bases, with 4 bases between. This CDR3 is 13 amino acids long. The CDR3 DNA follows: TGTGCCAGCAGTGACAGGGACACCGGGGAGCTGTTTTTT. Protein product: CASSDRDTGELFF.

V usage is TRBV19 and J usage is TRBJ1-2, with 8 bases lining up with TRBD1. This CDR3 has 14 amino acids. V trimming: 7 bases; J trimming: 6 bases; junction bases outside the gene matches: 10. Germline loops: CDR1 LNHDA, CDR2 SQIVND (reference sequence). The CDR3 sequence: CASTSTGVGHGYTF. Written as DNA, the CDR3 is TGTGCCAGTACTTCGACAGGGGTAGGTCATGGCTACACCTTC.

The chain employs TRBV4-3 and TRBJ1-5; possibly TRBD1 for D (6 bases). V was trimmed by 1 base and J by 5 bases, leaving 9 bases between them. Germline CDR1 LGHNA, CDR2 YSLEER. CDR3 length: 14 amino acids. The CDR3 is CASSQAGGHQPQHF. DNA for the CDR3: TGCGCCAGCAGCCAAGCCGGGGGGCATCAGCCCCAGCATTTT.